Presented here are 24 T cell receptor beta chains from one specimen sequenced in a study of blood T cell repertoires in COVID-19. Sequencing used immunoSEQ multiplex PCR; TCRdb keeps in-frame clones, though not all of them. The sample records fewer than 350,000 clones, about 83% being singletons. Sequencing was done on a sample of PBMCs or T cells enriched from blood (not recorded which). These receptors came from a woman between 40 and 50 years old who had recovered from COVID-19.

This chain connects TRBV28 to TRBJ2-7, with TRBD1 identical over 7 bases. The V segment lost 1 base and the J segment 9 bases; nucleotides outside the gene matches: 12. The CDR3 totals 15 residues. Germline lookup yields CDR1 MDHEN and CDR2 SYDVKM. The CDR3 DNA follows: TGTGCCAGCAGTTTATTTCAGGGACAGACCTCCGCGCAGTACTTC. It translates to CASSLFQGQTSAQYF.

The V call is TRBV9, the J call TRBJ1-2; the D is unclear. This CDR3 is 14 amino acids long. The V gene's germline CDR1 is SGDLS and CDR2 YYNGEE. The V gene lost 2 bases and the J gene lost 4 bases, with 12 bases spanning the gap. DNA for the CDR3: TGTGCCAGCAGCGTCGCGCGGGAGGGCTATGGCTACACCTTC. Amino acid sequence: CASSVAREGYGYTF.

This clone was picked up one time. The chain joins TRBV7-2 to TRBJ1-2, with 8 bases aligning to TRBD1. The J segment lost 6 bases and the V segment lost 0 bases, leaving 0 bases of the junction unmatched. CDR3 length: 13 amino acids. Germline CDR1 and CDR2: SGHTA and FQGNSA. CDR3 loop: CASSLARGHGYTF. The CDR3 DNA reads TGTGCCAGCAGCTTAGCCAGGGGGCATGGCTACACCTTC.

The chain couples TRBV18 to TRBJ2-1; 12 bases agree with TRBD2. This CDR3 spans 14 amino acids. Per germline, CDR1 KGHSH and CDR2 LQKENI. The V and J ends lost 3 bases and 9 bases, in that order; junction bases with no gene match: 3. The CDR3 DNA is TGTGCCAGCTCACCGTGGACTAGCGGGACTGAGCAGTTCTTC. This codes for CASSPWTSGTEQFF.

J is TRBJ2-2 and V is TRBV2; D is perhaps TRBD1 (6 bases). This CDR3 contains 14 residues. Trimming took 4 bases from V and 4 from J, leaving 10 bases between them. In germline, CDR1 is SNHLY, CDR2 FYNNEI. CDR3 protein: CASSVVGGTGELFF. CDR3 in DNA: TGTGCCAGCAGTGTGGTAGGGGGCACCGGGGAGCTGTTTTTT.

The CDR3 nucleotides read TGTGCCAGCAGTGATTCATGGAACACTGAAGCTTTCTTT. Translation: CASSDSWNTEAFF. The rearrangement uses TRBV6-1 and TRBJ1-1; D uncertain. The length of the CDR3 is 13 residues. Trimming removed 3 bases at V and 1 base at J, with 6 bases between. The germline CDR1 and CDR2 sequences are MNHNS and SASEGT.

The CDR3 coding sequence is TGTGCCACCAGCAGAGGACGAGCTCAGGAAAATTCACCCCTCCACTTT. Translating gives CATSRGRAQENSPLHF. The chain is built from TRBV15 and TRBJ1-6; D not resolved. The CDR3 consists of 16 residues. Per the germline V gene, CDR1 is LNHNV and CDR2 is YYDKDF (reference sequence). V was shortened by 1 base and J by 7 bases, with 14 bases between the two germline ends.

The chain links TRBV2 to TRBJ2-3; 9 bases agree with TRBD1. The trim removed 5 bases at V and 6 bases at J, leaving 6 bases unmatched. The germline V gene has CDR1 SNHLY and CDR2 FYNNEI. The CDR3 runs to 14 residues. CDR3 bases: TGTGCCAGCAGTAAAGGGACAGGGAGGGATACGCAGTATTTT. Translating gives CASSKGTGRDTQYF. Supplemented by reference TRBV2 and TRBJ2-3, the full variable domain reads EPEVTQTPSHQVTQMGQEVILRCVPISNHLYFYWYRQILGQKVEFLVSFYNNEISEKSEIFDDQFSVERPDGSNFTLKIRSTKLEDSAMYFCASSKGTGRDTQYFGPGTRLTVL.

This clone appeared a single time. This rearrangement joins TRBV30 to TRBJ1-4; D may be TRBD1 (6 bases). CDR1 GTSNPN and CDR2 SVGIG come from the germline V gene (reference sequence). V was shortened by 2 bases and J by 4 bases, with 11 bases between the two germline ends. The CDR3 consists of 14 residues. The CDR3 DNA is TGTGCCTGGAGTTCGGACAGCCTTAATGAAAAACTGTTTTTT. It encodes CAWSSDSLNEKLFF.

The chain recombines TRBV12-3 or TRBV12-4 with TRBJ1-4, with 7 bases aligning to TRBD1. The CDR3 extends over 13 amino acids. Losses at the gene ends were 3 bases for V and 11 bases for J; bases not matched to a gene: 6. The CDR3 sequence is CASSFPGQRKLFF. The CDR3, as DNA: TGTGCCAGCAGTTTCCCGGGACAGAGGAAACTGTTTTTT.

V and J are TRBV11-2 and TRBJ2-5, with D uncertain. V was clipped by 5 bases and J by 7 bases, with 17 bases between them. Germline CDR1 reads SGHAT; CDR2 reads FQNNGV. The CDR3 sequence is 14 residues long. CDR3: CASSRDRDGGTQYF. CDR3 bases: TGTGCCAGCAGCCGCGACCGTGACGGCGGGACCCAGTACTTC.

The rearrangement links TRBV7-2 to TRBJ2-7, with D possibly matching TRBD1 (5 bases). The V and J ends lost 5 bases and 5 bases respectively, with 19 bases between them. The CDR3 runs 15 residues. The germline V gene encodes CDR1 SGHTA and CDR2 FQGNSA. The CDR3 reads CASSQRLLDKDEQYF. The CDR3 DNA sequence: TGTGCCAGCAGCCAGAGGCTTTTGGACAAGGACGAGCAGTACTTC.

This clone was seen repeatedly, ten times or more. The CDR3 sequence: CASSAASGAYEQYF. CDR3 DNA: TGTGCCAGCAGCGCAGCTAGCGGGGCCTACGAGCAGTACTTC. The V gene is TRBV7-8, the J gene TRBJ2-7; TRBD2 aligns across 9 bases. Germline CDR1 is SGHVS and CDR2 is FQNEAQ. The CDR3 runs to 14 residues. V lost 5 bases and J lost 2; bases outside the gene matches: 4.

This rearrangement joins TRBV15 to TRBJ2-5; TRBD2 might be the D (7 bases). CDR3 length: 15 residues. The germline V gene has CDR1 LNHNV and CDR2 YYDKDF (reference sequence). Between the trimmed V and J ends, which lost 5 bases and 2 bases, there was a span of 15 bases. The CDR3 coding sequence is TGTGCCACCAGCGTCAGCGGGACATTTCAAGAGACCCAGTACTTC. This encodes CATSVSGTFQETQYF.

The J gene is TRBJ2-1, the V gene TRBV30; 7 bases match TRBD1. Germline trimming cut 6 bases from V and 6 bases from J; bases unmatched to any gene: 11. The CDR3 consists of 14 residues. Germline V lookup: CDR1 GTSNPN, CDR2 SVGIG (reference sequence). The CDR3 DNA reads as TGTGCCTGCGCCATTAGGACAGGCTTCAATGAGCAGTTCTTC. Its protein is CACAIRTGFNEQFF.

The rearrangement uses TRBV16 and TRBJ1-2; unclear D gene. The CDR3 totals 12 residues. Germline V gene sequence: CDR1 KGHSY, CDR2 FQNENV. V gave up 0 bases and J gave up 7 bases, with 6 bases separating them. The CDR3 loop is CASSQSAAGYTF. The CDR3 DNA reads TGTGCCAGCAGCCAATCAGCCGCTGGCTACACCTTC.

The rearrangement links TRBV5-4 to TRBJ2-5; 11 bases are a match to TRBD2. The V and J ends lost 4 bases and 2 bases, in that order; junction bases with no gene match: 10. The CDR3 extends over 17 amino acids. CDR1 is SGHNT, CDR2 YYREEE, per germline (reference sequence). CDR3 DNA sequence: TGTGCCAGCAGCGGGAAATTAGCGGGAGGGCCTCAAGAGACCCAGTACTTC. It encodes CASSGKLAGGPQETQYF.

In DNA, the CDR3 is TGCGCCAGCAGCCAGGGGACAGCGAACACTGAAGCTTTCTTT. Translation: CASSQGTANTEAFF. The chain joins TRBV5-1 to TRBJ1-1, with 7 bases identical to TRBD1. J lost 1 base, V lost 4 bases, and 4 bases had no gene match. The CDR3 extends over 14 amino acids. The germline gives CDR1 SGHRS, CDR2 YFSETQ.

The chain couples TRBV15 to TRBJ1-2, with D possibly matching TRBD1 (5 bases). CDR3 size: 19 residues. Germline values: CDR1 LNHNV, CDR2 YYDKDF (reference sequence). The V end was cut by 0 bases, the J end by 4 bases, with 24 bases between. This CDR3 reads CATSRDQSINPRDSYGYTF. The CDR3 DNA is TGTGCCACCAGCAGAGACCAGTCGATTAACCCTCGGGACTCCTATGGCTACACCTTC. Variable domain in full (rest from reference TRBV15 and TRBJ1-2): DAMVIQNPRYQVTQFGKPVTLSCSQTLNHNVMYWYQQKSSQAPKLLFHYYDKDFNNEADTPDNFQSRRPNTSFCFLDIRSPGLGDTAMYLCATSRDQSINPRDSYGYTFGSGTRLTVV.

V is TRBV4-1 and J is TRBJ1-6, with 8 bases matching TRBD1. Germline-derived CDR1 and CDR2 are MGHRA and YSYEKL. Losses at the gene ends were 1 base for V and 10 bases for J; bases not matched to a gene: 12. The CDR3 is made up of 17 amino acids. The CDR3, as DNA: TGCGCCAGCAGCCAAGGGGAACACGGACAGGGTGGATCACCCCTCCACTTT. Encoded protein: CASSQGEHGQGGSPLHF.

The chain is built from TRBV5-1 and TRBJ2-5, with TRBD2 matching over 11 bases. CDR3 size: 15 residues. Germline CDR1 SGHRS, CDR2 YFSETQ. The J segment lost 5 bases and the V segment lost 2 bases, leaving 5 bases of the junction unmatched. CDR3: CASSFTSGSTETQYF. The CDR3 DNA reads TGCGCCAGCAGCTTTACTAGCGGGAGCACGGAGACCCAGTACTTC.

This clone was recorded once. The chain joins TRBV5-1 to TRBJ2-1, with 7 bases matching TRBD1. There are 15 residues in the CDR3. With V trimmed by 3 bases and J by 5 bases, 8 bases remained unmatched. The germline V gene has CDR1 SGHRS and CDR2 YFSETQ. In DNA form, the CDR3 reads TGCGCCAGCAGCTCCAGGACAGGTATCGACAATGAGCAGTTCTTC. It codes for CASSSRTGIDNEQFF.

This clone was observed a few times. This rearrangement joins TRBV5-4 to TRBJ2-7, with 13 bases aligning to TRBD2. V lost 4 bases to trimming and J lost 1 base; unmatched junction nucleotides: 8. Germline values: CDR1 SGHNT, CDR2 YYREEE (reference sequence). The CDR3 is made up of 17 amino acids. The CDR3 nucleotides are TGTGCCAGCAGCCCAGGACTAGCGGGAGTAGGGTCCTACGAGCAGTACTTC. It yields the protein CASSPGLAGVGSYEQYF. Full variable domain (outside the CDR3, taken from reference TRBV5-4 and TRBJ2-7): ETGVTQSPTHLIKTRGQQVTLRCSSQSGHNTVSWYQQALGQGPQFIFQYYREEENGRGNFPPRFSGLQFPNYSSELNVNALELDDSALYLCASSPGLAGVGSYEQYFGPGTRLTVT.

V is TRBV28 and J is TRBJ2-4; D not resolved. The ends were cut back, 7 bases at V and 0 bases at J, with 7 bases in the middle. CDR1 is MDHEN and CDR2 is SYDVKM in the germline V gene. The CDR3 runs to 13 residues. As DNA, the CDR3 is TGTGCCAGCAATAAGAGAGCCAAAAACATTCAGTACTTC. It codes for CASNKRAKNIQYF.